The 19 T cell receptor beta chains below were found in one sample sequenced in a study of Graves' ophthalmopathy and Graves' hyperthyroidism. RNA transcripts were the source from which TCR beta CDR3 regions were amplified. Investigators did first-round RT-PCR with HTBI primers, then second-round multiplex PCR. A single record per CDR3 protein comes from TCRdb applying MiXCR to the multiplex PCR reads. The table shows 650,000 to 900,000 distinct CDR3 sequences, with around 40% occurring only once. The sample comprised peripheral blood. All receptors come from an adult man with Graves' ophthalmopathy.

This chain links TRBV7-6 with TRBJ2-5; TRBD1 aligns across 10 bases. J was trimmed by 6 bases and V by 1 base; bases with no gene match: 11. Germline values: CDR1 SGHVS, CDR2 FNYEAQ. CDR3 length: 17 residues. Written as DNA, the CDR3 is TGTGCCAGCAGCTTAGTTCCAGCGACAGGGGGCAGTCAGACCCAGTACTTC. Protein product: CASSLVPATGGSQTQYF. The full variable domain, completed using reference TRBV7-6 and TRBJ2-5, is GAGVSQSPRYKVTKRGQDVALRCDPISGHVSLYWYRQALGQGPEFLTYFNYEAQQDKSGLPNDRFSAERPEGSISTLTIQRTEQRDSAMYRCASSLVPATGGSQTQYFGPGTRLLVL.

The chain uses TRBV24-1 and TRBJ1-5; D may be TRBD1 (5 bases). The CDR3 is made up of 16 amino acids. The V end was cut by 4 bases, the J end by 11 bases, with 23 bases between. The germline gives CDR1 KGHDR, CDR2 SFDVKD. CDR3 nucleotides: TGTGCCACCAGTGACCCTGGGACTAGCGGCCAAGAGACCCAGCATTTT. This translates into CATSDPGTSGQETQHF.

The gene calls are TRBV24-1 and TRBJ1-2, with unresolved D. CDR1 is KGHDR and CDR2 is SFDVKD in the germline V gene. The CDR3 contains 12 residues. Trimming removed 2 bases from V and 8 bases from J, with 8 bases in between. CDR3 residues: CATSDSGRGYTF. CDR3 DNA: TGTGCCACCAGTGATTCAGGACGGGGCTACACCTTC.

This clonotype was seen many times. V and J are TRBV2 and TRBJ1-4; D is undetermined. Trimming took 0 bases from V and 8 from J, leaving 10 bases between them. The CDR3 runs to 14 residues. The germline V gene encodes CDR1 SNHLY and CDR2 FYNNEI. This CDR3 reads CASSEAVSGEKLFF. The CDR3 DNA follows: TGTGCCAGCAGTGAAGCGGTATCGGGGGAAAAACTGTTTTTT.

In regard to this clonotype: Possible read error: a much larger clone is one base away. The chain is built from TRBV7-2 and TRBJ2-7; the D gene is possibly TRBD2 (6 bases). The CDR3 extends over 14 amino acids. Germline-derived CDR1 and CDR2 are SGHTA and FQGNSA. For the CDR3, the DNA is TGTGCCAGCAGCCAATTGGGGACTTCCTACGAGCAGCACTTC. Translation gives CASSQLGTSYEQHF.

This clonotype has a single count. This chain connects TRBV10-3 to TRBJ1-1, with D perhaps TRBD1 (5 bases). V dropped 9 bases and J dropped 1 base, with 9 bases sitting between them. Germline loops: CDR1 ENHRY, CDR2 SYGVKD. The length of the CDR3 is 12 residues. CDR3 DNA: TGTGCCATAGGGGTTGGGAACACTGAAGCTTTCTTT. This gives the protein CAIGVGNTEAFF.

This clonotype was seen repeatedly, ten times or more. The rearrangement links TRBV7-8 to TRBJ2-7, with a tentative D call TRBD1 (6 bases). V lost 5 bases and J 3 bases, leaving 14 bases between the germline ends. CDR1 and CDR2 from the germline V gene are SGHVS and FQNEAQ. The CDR3 is made up of 14 amino acids. CDR3 nucleotides: TGTGCCAGCAGCACGTCCGGGACATACTACGAGCAGTACTTC. Translating gives CASSTSGTYYEQYF.

In its sample, this clonotype was seen many times. The genes are TRBV10-2 and TRBJ1-1; D ambiguous. From germline, CDR1 is WSHSY and CDR2 SAAADI. The V gene lost 8 bases and the J gene lost 8 bases, with 18 bases spanning the gap. CDR3 length: 13 residues. In DNA form, the CDR3 reads TGCGCCAGCCCATGGTACAGACCTCTGGAAGCTTTCTTT. As protein: CASPWYRPLEAFF.

The chain links TRBV7-2 to TRBJ1-2; 7 nucleotides match TRBD1. The CDR3 totals 15 residues. V trimming: 5 bases; J trimming: 2 bases; junction bases outside the gene matches: 8. CDR1 and CDR2 from the germline V gene are SGHTA and FQGNSA. The CDR3: CASSATGIGNYGYTF. The CDR3 DNA is TGTGCCAGCAGCGCGACAGGGATTGGCAACTATGGCTACACCTTC.

This clonotype appeared many times. V usage is TRBV12-3 or TRBV12-4 and J usage is TRBJ2-5; perhaps TRBD1 as D (6 bases). The CDR3 runs to 13 residues. V was cut by 3 bases and J by 5 bases, with 10 bases left in between. CDR3 nucleotides: TGTGCCAGCAGTTTTGGGACAATGGAGACCCAGTACTTC. Translated: CASSFGTMETQYF.

This clonotype showed up many times. This chain joins TRBV7-2 and TRBJ2-7; 8 nucleotides line up with TRBD1. This CDR3 is built from 14 residues. CDR1 and CDR2 from the germline V gene are SGHTA and FQGNSA. V lost 5 bases to trimming and J lost 7 bases; unmatched junction nucleotides: 10. CDR3: CASSPDRGAWEQYF. The CDR3 bases are TGTGCCAGCAGCCCCGACAGGGGAGCATGGGAGCAGTACTTC.

The sample holds many counts of this clonotype. The chain combines TRBV29-1 with TRBJ2-5; D is undetermined. The germline CDR1 and CDR2 sequences are SQVTM and ANQGSEA. V dropped 2 bases and J dropped 4 bases, with 8 bases sitting between them. The CDR3 is made up of 12 amino acids. The CDR3 nucleotides read TGCAGCGTTGAAAAAGGGCCAGAGACCCAGTACTTC. Translating it yields CSVEKGPETQYF.

This clonotype occurred many times. V usage is TRBV7-3 and J usage is TRBJ1-1; D is possibly TRBD1 (5 bases). The ends were cut back, 4 bases at V and 5 bases at J, with 14 bases in the middle. Germline V gene sequence: CDR1 SGHTA, CDR2 FQGTGA. The CDR3 contains 14 residues. CDR3: CASSSQGRGTEAFF. The CDR3 DNA reads as TGTGCCAGCAGCTCTCAGGGACGTGGAACTGAAGCTTTCTTT.

The table lists this clonotype with many counts. The gene calls are TRBV7-9 and TRBJ1-3, with D unresolved. The germline CDR1 and CDR2 sequences are SEHNR and FQNEAQ (reference sequence). Trimming stripped 1 base from V and 7 bases from J, with 8 bases between. The CDR3 runs to 13 residues. CDR3 sequence reads: CASSLGTWNTIYF. CDR3 coding DNA: TGTGCCAGCAGCTTAGGGACCTGGAACACCATATATTTT.

CDR3 amino acids: CASSDSHSSRNNQPQHF. Here the CDR3 DNA reads TGTGCCAGCAGTGATTCTCACTCAAGCAGGAACAATCAGCCCCAGCATTTT. J is TRBJ1-5 and V is TRBV6-1; no reliable D call. CDR1 MNHNS and CDR2 SASEGT come from the germline V gene. The CDR3 is 17 residues long. V was cut by 3 bases and J by 3 bases, with 18 bases left in between.

In this sample, this clonotype turned up once. The chain recombines TRBV9 with TRBJ1-2; D is perhaps TRBD1 (5 bases). This CDR3 is 13 amino acids long. Germline lookup yields CDR1 SGDLS and CDR2 YYNGEE. V lost 4 bases and J lost 3, with 10 bases in between. The CDR3 loop reads CASSLMTDYGYTF. The CDR3 DNA sequence: TGTGCCAGCAGCCTGATGACAGACTATGGCTACACCTTC.

CDR3 residues: CASSRGGTLGQETQYF. In DNA, the CDR3 is TGCGCCAGCAGCAGGGGAGGGACTCTGGGGCAAGAGACCCAGTACTTC. This chain uses TRBV5-1 with TRBJ2-5, with 7 bases fitting TRBD2. Germline values: CDR1 SGHRS, CDR2 YFSETQ. The CDR3 spans 16 residues. J was trimmed by 2 bases and V by 4 bases; bases with no gene match: 11.

This clonotype was observed a handful of times. V is TRBV2 and J is TRBJ2-5; 7 bases match TRBD1. Per the germline V gene, CDR1 is SNHLY and CDR2 is FYNNEI. Trimming removed 10 bases from V and 4 bases from J; junction bases left unmatched: 12. There are 14 residues in the CDR3. This chain's CDR3 is CATPGTESGETQYF. CDR3 bases: TGTGCCACCCCCGGGACAGAAAGCGGAGAGACCCAGTACTTC.

To note about this clonotype: A read error is possible here, since a much larger clone lies one base away. It is likely a read error, because the conserved phenylalanine at the end of the CDR3 is missing. The chain recombines TRBV10-3 with TRBJ2-7; no clear D gene. CDR3 size: 12 residues. CDR1 is ENHRY, CDR2 SYGVKD, per germline. The CDR3 DNA follows: TGTGCCAGCAGTTATCCCGCCTACGAGCAGTACCTC. It codes for CASSYPAYEQYL.